This paragraph reports one T cell receptor (beta chain). The antigen is unknown. PCR primers comprised 60 Vbeta and 13 Jbeta primers. Original data processing: It was a later analysis that counted tens of millions of unique TCR beta chains, of which some 12 million were shared. Sequenced by immunoSEQ multiplex PCR; TCRdb stores in-frame clones only, minus some. V and J calls and clone size are those listed in that table; D and trimming were worked out from the DNA. The sample holds 120,000 or so clones, about 80% seen once. The data belong to a study of cytomegalovirus exposure and HLA in healthy donors. On the study more broadly: Sequencing of 150 million to 200 million T cells in an earlier analysis found some 100 million unique TCR beta sequences.

Points from the study as a whole: The likely origin of a cluster of highly shared sequence variants was a sequencing artifact. HLA restriction was apparent for most CMV-associated TCR beta chains in a later analysis.

This sequence was found in a man between 18 and 29 years old in good health and CMV-seronegative. Input material: PBMCs.

The DNA for the CDR3 is TGTGCCAGCAGCCAAACGGGACTAGCGAACACCGGGGAGCTGTTTTTT. Translated, it gives CASSQTGLANTGELFF. The rearrangement uses TRBV7-3 and TRBJ2-2; 8 bases fit TRBD2. V dropped 5 bases and J dropped 0; count of bases not matched to a gene: 5. Germline V gene sequence: CDR1 SGHTA, CDR2 FQGTGA. This CDR3 contains 16 residues.